This T cell receptor beta chain was recorded in a study of cytomegalovirus exposure and HLA in healthy donors. Study-level results: Equally common other TCR beta chains were less clonally expanded than HLA-associated ones, a later analysis found.

This CDR3 region has 17 residues. The V and J ends lost 0 bases and 0 bases respectively, with 9 bases between them. Germline V CDR1 and CDR2: LGHNA, YSLEER. The PCR employed 60 Vbeta primers together with 13 Jbeta primers. Libraries were prepared by immunoSEQ multiplex PCR; TCRdb keeps only in-frame clonotypes and omits some of them. The sample shows 150,000 to 190,000 clones, 75% of them seen only once. With respect to this clone: The antigen is unknown.

Sequenced sample: PBMCs. The rearrangement uses TRBV4-3 and TRBJ2-6, with D tentatively TRBD2 (5 bases). The sequence was obtained from a man between 18 and 35 years old in good health and CMV-seronegative. The CDR3 DNA reads TGCGCCAGCAGCCAAGACGCGGGCGGCTCTGGGGCCAACGTCCTGACTTTC. This gives the protein CASSQDAGGSGANVLTF.